These 14 T cell receptor beta chains share one sample of origin, sequenced in a study of T cell changes during pregnancy in multiple sclerosis. Sequencing used immunoSEQ multiplex PCR; TCRdb keeps in-frame clones, though not all of them. The sample includes about 33,000 clones, over 80% seen only once; the top ten take approximately 3%. This material consisted of CD4+ T cells from peripheral blood mononuclear cells, taken in the third trimester of pregnancy. All receptors derive from a female donor in good health, enrolled as a control in a pregnancy study.

This clone has only one observation. V gene TRBV28 combines with J gene TRBJ2-1, with 9 bases matching TRBD1. The CDR3 totals 15 residues. V lost 5 bases to trimming and J lost 1 base; unmatched junction nucleotides: 3. The germline V gene encodes CDR1 MDHEN and CDR2 SYDVKM. CDR3: CASSRQGVSYNEQFF. CDR3 bases: TGTGCCAGCAGTAGACAGGGGGTATCCTACAATGAGCAGTTCTTC.

The gene calls are TRBV19 and TRBJ2-3; TRBD2 aligns across 7 bases. Trimming took 4 bases from V and 2 from J; bases not matched to a gene: 3. This CDR3 is built from 14 residues. From germline, CDR1 is LNHDA and CDR2 SQIVND (reference sequence). DNA of the CDR3: TGTGCCAGTAGTACTGGACTAGTCACAGATACGCAGTATTTT. It translates to CASSTGLVTDTQYF.

The rearrangement joins TRBV4-3 to TRBJ2-3; D ambiguous. The CDR3 totals 15 residues. Germline V CDR1 and CDR2: LGHNA, YSLEER. Between the trimmed V and J ends, which lost 4 bases and 0 bases, there was a span of 11 bases. The CDR3 region is CASSPGAASTDTQYF. CDR3 coding DNA: TGCGCCAGCAGCCCAGGCGCCGCTAGCACAGATACGCAGTATTTT.

The chain carries TRBV7-9 and TRBJ2-4; 8 bases map to TRBD2. The CDR3 extends over 19 amino acids. The J segment lost 0 bases and the V segment lost 5 bases, leaving 15 bases of the junction unmatched. Germline CDR1 SEHNR, CDR2 FQNEAQ (reference sequence). CDR3 protein: CASSLGTRGEALAKNIQYF. The CDR3 nucleotides are TGTGCCAGCAGCCTCGGGACTAGGGGGGAGGCACTAGCCAAAAACATTCAGTACTTC.

The chain links TRBV5-1 to TRBJ1-3; no definite D call. Trimming pared 0 bases from V and 0 bases from J, leaving 4 bases between. CDR3 size: 14 residues. Germline CDR1 is SGHRS and CDR2 is YFSETQ. The CDR3 protein is CASSLDSSGNTIYF. The CDR3, as DNA: TGCGCCAGCAGCTTGGATAGCTCTGGAAACACCATATATTTT.

The chain employs TRBV23-1 and TRBJ1-4; 11 bases map to TRBD1. TRBV23-1 is an open reading frame whose function is uncertain. This CDR3 contains 20 residues. V dropped 8 bases and J dropped 4; count of bases not matched to a gene: 21. This CDR3 is CASLRNGQGATGGGNEKLFF. The DNA for the CDR3 is TGCGCCAGCCTTAGGAACGGACAGGGGGCGACTGGAGGGGGTAATGAAAAACTGTTTTTT.

The chain has TRBV5-1 and TRBJ2-7; 8 bases align to TRBD1. Germline V gene sequence: CDR1 SGHRS, CDR2 YFSETQ. V lost 8 bases, J lost 1 base, and 8 bases stayed unmatched. The CDR3 consists of 14 residues. Here the CDR3 reads CASRGQGVSYEQYF. For the CDR3, the DNA is TGCGCCAGTAGAGGACAGGGAGTTTCCTACGAGCAGTACTTC.

This clone was seen just once. The chain carries TRBV4-1 and TRBJ2-3; 7 nucleotides agree with TRBD2. Germline V gene data show CDR1 as MGHRA and CDR2 as YSYEKL. There are 16 residues in the CDR3. J was trimmed by 4 bases and V by 2 bases; bases with no gene match: 9. The CDR3: CASSQTPSGLPDTQYF. CDR3 bases: TGCGCCAGCAGCCAAACCCCTAGCGGTCTCCCAGATACGCAGTATTTT.

V gene TRBV29-1 combines with J gene TRBJ1-2; D unclear. This CDR3 is 15 amino acids long. Germline loops: CDR1 SQVTM, CDR2 ANQGSEA. V was cut by 3 bases and J by 0 bases, with 14 bases left in between. In DNA, the CDR3 is TGCAGCGTTGATCCGGTAATCGATTCTAACTATGGCTACACCTTC. Amino acids: CSVDPVIDSNYGYTF.

CDR3 DNA sequence: TGCGCCAGCAGTCAGAGTCTAGACAGGGTTCGAGGAGAGCAGTACTTC. Amino acids: CASSQSLDRVRGEQYF. The chain combines TRBV23-1 with TRBJ2-7, with TRBD1 matching over 7 bases. TRBV23-1 is an ORF, and what it does is uncertain. The V gene end was trimmed by 3 bases and the J gene end by 7 bases; junction bases not matched to a gene: 15. The length of the CDR3 is 16 residues.

This clone was observed a handful of times. The rearrangement joins TRBV28 to TRBJ1-6; D may be TRBD1 (6 bases). Germline V CDR1 and CDR2: MDHEN, SYDVKM. Trimming took 7 bases from V and 4 from J, leaving 14 bases between them. The CDR3 loop spans 15 amino acids. The DNA for the CDR3 is TGTGCCAGCAACCCGTCCGACAGGTATAATTCACCCCTCCACTTT. Amino acids: CASNPSDRYNSPLHF.

This chain connects TRBV2 to TRBJ2-2; 8 positions agree with TRBD1. The germline V gene has CDR1 SNHLY and CDR2 FYNNEI. This CDR3 has 13 residues. With V trimmed by 6 bases and J by 6 bases, 3 bases remained unmatched. CDR3 bases: TGTGCCAGCAGCGGACAGGGCGCCGGGGAGCTGTTTTTT. It yields the protein CASSGQGAGELFF.

This clone was counted a single time. This chain links TRBV11-3 with TRBJ1-1; a possible D gene is TRBD1 (5 bases). There are 13 residues in the CDR3. The germline gives CDR1 SGHNT, CDR2 YENEEA. V lost 1 base to trimming and J lost 2 bases, with 5 bases between them. CDR3 protein: CASSLGTNTEAFF. The CDR3 DNA follows: TGTGCCAGCAGCTTAGGGACAAACACTGAAGCTTTCTTT.

This chain uses TRBV18 with TRBJ1-6, with 10 bases aligning to TRBD1. Germline assignment: CDR1 KGHSH and CDR2 LQKENI. V lost 5 bases, J lost 7 bases, and 5 bases stayed unmatched. The CDR3 contains 15 residues. Here the CDR3 DNA reads TGTGCCAGCTCAATTGGGGACAGGGGAAATTCACCCCTCCACTTT. It encodes CASSIGDRGNSPLHF.